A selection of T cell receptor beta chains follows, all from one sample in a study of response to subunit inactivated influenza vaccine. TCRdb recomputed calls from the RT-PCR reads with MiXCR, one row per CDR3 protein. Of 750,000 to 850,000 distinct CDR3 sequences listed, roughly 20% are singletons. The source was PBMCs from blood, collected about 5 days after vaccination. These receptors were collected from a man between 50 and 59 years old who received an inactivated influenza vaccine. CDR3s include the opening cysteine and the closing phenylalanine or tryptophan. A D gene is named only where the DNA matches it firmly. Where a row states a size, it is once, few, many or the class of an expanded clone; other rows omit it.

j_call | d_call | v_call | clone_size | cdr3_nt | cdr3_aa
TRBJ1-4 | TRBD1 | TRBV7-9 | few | TGTGCCAGCAGCTTTGGGACAGCTTATGAAAAACTGTTTTTT | CASSFGTAYEKLFF
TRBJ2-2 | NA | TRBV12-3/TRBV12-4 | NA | TGTGCCAGCAGTAAGGGCAGGGAGGCCCTGAACACCGGGGAGCTGTTTTTT | CASSKGREALNTGELFF
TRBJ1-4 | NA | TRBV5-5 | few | TGTGCCAGCAGCTTAGGCAGCCGCTCAACTAATGAAAAACTGTTTTTT | CASSLGSRSTNEKLFF
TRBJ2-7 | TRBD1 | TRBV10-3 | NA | TGTGCCACTCAACAGGGGGAGGCTGTCAGCTCCTACGAGCAGTACTTC | CATQQGEAVSSYEQYF
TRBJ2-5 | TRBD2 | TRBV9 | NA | TGTGCCAGCAGCGTACGGGGCGGGAGTATGGAGACCCAGTACTTC | CASSVRGGSMETQYF
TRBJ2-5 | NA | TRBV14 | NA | TGTGCCAGCAGCACTGGGAAGACCCAGTACTTC | CASSTGKTQYF
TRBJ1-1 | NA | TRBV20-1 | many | TGCAGTGCCTCAGGAGGGTCCGGGAACACTGAAGCTTTCTTT | CSASGGSGNTEAFF
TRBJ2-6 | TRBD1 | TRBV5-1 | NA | TGCGCCAGCAGCCTACGGACAGGGGCCCCAAACTCTGGGGCCAACGTCCTGACTTTC | CASSLRTGAPNSGANVLTF
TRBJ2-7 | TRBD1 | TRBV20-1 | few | TGCAGTGCTACCCTTTCGACAGGGATCGACGAGCAGTACTTC | CSATLSTGIDEQYF
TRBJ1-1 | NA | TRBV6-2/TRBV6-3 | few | TGTGCCAGCAGGCCCTCACAAGGGATCACTGAAGCTTTCTTT | CASRPSQGITEAFF
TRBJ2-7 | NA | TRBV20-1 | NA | TGCAGTGCTATACAGGGAACCCCCTACGAGCAGTACTTC | CSAIQGTPYEQYF
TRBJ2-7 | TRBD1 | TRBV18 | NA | TGTGCCAGCTCACCAGCCCTCCGGGACAGGGGAGGGGTGGGCGAGCAGTACTTC | CASSPALRDRGGVGEQYF
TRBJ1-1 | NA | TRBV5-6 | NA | TGTGCCAGCAGCTCCCTCGCCGGCGGGACTGAAGCTTTCTTT | CASSSLAGGTEAFF
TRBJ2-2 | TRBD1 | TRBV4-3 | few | TGCGCCAGCAGCCCGCGGACAGGCTCCGACACCGGGGAGCTGTTTTTT | CASSPRTGSDTGELFF
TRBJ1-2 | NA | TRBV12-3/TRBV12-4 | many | TGTGCCAGCAGTTTAGTTGACTATGGCTACACCTTC | CASSLVDYGYTF
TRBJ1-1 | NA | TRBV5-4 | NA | TGTGCCAGCAGCTTGAGGCAGGTTGGATCTGAAGCTTTCTTT | CASSLRQVGSEAFF
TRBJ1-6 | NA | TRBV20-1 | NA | TGCAGTAGTTCGAATAGATCACCCCTCCACTTT | CSSSNRSPLHF
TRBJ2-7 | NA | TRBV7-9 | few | TGTGCCAGCGCACGGACAGAGGTTCCCTACGAGCAGTACTTC | CASARTEVPYEQYF
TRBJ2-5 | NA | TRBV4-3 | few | TGCGCCAGCAGCCGAGACTTCTCCAGAGAAGAGACCCAGTACTTC | CASSRDFSREETQYF
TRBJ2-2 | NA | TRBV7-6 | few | TGTGCCAGCAGCTACGAGTACACCGGGGAGCTGTTTTTT | CASSYEYTGELFF
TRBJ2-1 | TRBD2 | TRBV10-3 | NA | TGTGCCATCACTCCTGCGGGCGGGAGGGCCAATGAGCAGTTCTTC | CAITPAGGRANEQFF
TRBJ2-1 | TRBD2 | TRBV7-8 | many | TGTGCCAGCAGTTTATCTAGCGGCTCCTACAATGAGCAGTTCTTC | CASSLSSGSYNEQFF
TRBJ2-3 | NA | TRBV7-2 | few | TGTGCCAGCAGCCCCTTGCGGAACCGACGCAATACGCAGTATTTT | CASSPLRNRRNTQYF
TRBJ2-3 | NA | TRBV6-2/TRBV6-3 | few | TGTGCCAGCAGTACCCTATATAGCACAGATACGCAGTATTTT | CASSTLYSTDTQYF
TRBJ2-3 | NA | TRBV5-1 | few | TGCGCCAGCAGCTCACAGGGCGGCACAGATACGCAGTATTTT | CASSSQGGTDTQYF
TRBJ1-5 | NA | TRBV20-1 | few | TGCAGTGCTATCCGGGACACTTTAGGCAATCAGCCCCAGCATTTT | CSAIRDTLGNQPQHF
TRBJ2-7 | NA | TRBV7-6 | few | TGTGCCAGCAGCTCCGGACAGTCTAGAACCCCACTCTACGAGCAGTACTTC | CASSSGQSRTPLYEQYF
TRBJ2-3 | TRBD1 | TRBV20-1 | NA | TGCAGTGCCGGAAGGACAGGGGGCGGCACAGATACGCAGTATTTT | CSAGRTGGGTDTQYF
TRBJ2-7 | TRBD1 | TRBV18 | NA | TGTGCCAGCTCACCACCGGGACAGAAAACATACGAGCAGTACTTC | CASSPPGQKTYEQYF
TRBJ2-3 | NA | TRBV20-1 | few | TGCAGTGCTAGACGGACACTTAGCACAGATACGCAGTATTTT | CSARRTLSTDTQYF
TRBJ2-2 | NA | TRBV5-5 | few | TGTGCCAGCAGCTTGGGCCAGGGAATCGGGGAGCTGTTTTTT | CASSLGQGIGELFF
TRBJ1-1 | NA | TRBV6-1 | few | TGTGCCAGCGCGGCACAGCCGAACACTGAAGCTTTCTTT | CASAAQPNTEAFF
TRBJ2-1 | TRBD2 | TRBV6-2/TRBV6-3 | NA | TGTGCCAGCAACTTCGGGAGGACTAGCGTTAATGAGCAGTTCTTC | CASNFGRTSVNEQFF